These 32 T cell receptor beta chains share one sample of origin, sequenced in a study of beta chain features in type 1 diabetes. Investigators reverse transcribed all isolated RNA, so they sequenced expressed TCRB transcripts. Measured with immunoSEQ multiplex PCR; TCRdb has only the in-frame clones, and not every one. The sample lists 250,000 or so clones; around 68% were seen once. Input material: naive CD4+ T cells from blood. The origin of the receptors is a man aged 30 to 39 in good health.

The CDR3 reads CASSQRQGYGNEQFF. CDR3 nucleotides: TGCGCCAGCAGCCAACGACAGGGGTATGGCAATGAGCAGTTCTTC. The chain has TRBV4-3 and TRBJ2-1; 8 bases are shared with TRBD1. Germline lookup yields CDR1 LGHNA and CDR2 YSLEER. The V gene end was trimmed by 2 bases and the J gene end by 6 bases; junction bases not matched to a gene: 6. The CDR3 consists of 15 residues.

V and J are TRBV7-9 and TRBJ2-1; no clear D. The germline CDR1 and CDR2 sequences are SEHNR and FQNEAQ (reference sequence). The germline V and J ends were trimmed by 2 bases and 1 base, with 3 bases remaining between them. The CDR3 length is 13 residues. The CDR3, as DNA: TGTGCCAGCAGCTTAAAATCCTACAATGAGCAGTTCTTC. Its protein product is CASSLKSYNEQFF.

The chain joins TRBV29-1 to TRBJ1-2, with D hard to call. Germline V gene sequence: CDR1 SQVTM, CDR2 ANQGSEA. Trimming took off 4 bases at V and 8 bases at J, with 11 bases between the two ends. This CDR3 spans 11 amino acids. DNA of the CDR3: TGCAGCGTTGCTCGGGCAGGCGGCTACACCTTC. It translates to CSVARAGGYTF.

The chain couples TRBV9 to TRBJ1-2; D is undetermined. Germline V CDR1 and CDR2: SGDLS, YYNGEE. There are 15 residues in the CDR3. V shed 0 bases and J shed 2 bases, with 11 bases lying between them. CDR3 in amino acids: CASSVGRGFNYGYTF. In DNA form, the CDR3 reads TGTGCCAGCAGCGTAGGCCGGGGTTTCAACTATGGCTACACCTTC. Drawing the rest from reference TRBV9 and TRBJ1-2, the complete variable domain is DSGVTQTPKHLITATGQRVTLRCSPRSGDLSVYWYQQSLDQGLQFLIQYYNGEERAKGNILERFSAQQFPDLHSELNLSSLELGDSALYFCASSVGRGFNYGYTFGSGTRLTVV.

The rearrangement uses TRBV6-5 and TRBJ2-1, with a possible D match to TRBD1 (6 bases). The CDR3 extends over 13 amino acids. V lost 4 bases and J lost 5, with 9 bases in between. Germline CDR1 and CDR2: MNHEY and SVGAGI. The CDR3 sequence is CASSFTGNNEQFF. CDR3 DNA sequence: TGTGCCAGCAGTTTCACAGGGAACAATGAGCAGTTCTTC.

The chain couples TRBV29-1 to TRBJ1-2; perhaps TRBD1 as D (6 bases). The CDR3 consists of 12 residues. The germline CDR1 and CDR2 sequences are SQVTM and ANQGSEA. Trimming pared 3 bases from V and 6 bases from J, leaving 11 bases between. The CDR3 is CSVDGTLNGYTF. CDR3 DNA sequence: TGCAGCGTTGACGGGACACTGAATGGCTACACCTTC.

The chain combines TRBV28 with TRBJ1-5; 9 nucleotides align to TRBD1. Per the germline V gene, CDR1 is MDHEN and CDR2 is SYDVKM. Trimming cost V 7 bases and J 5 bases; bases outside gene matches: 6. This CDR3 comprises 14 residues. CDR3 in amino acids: CASTVTGGDQPQHF. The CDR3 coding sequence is TGTGCCAGCACCGTTACAGGGGGCGATCAGCCCCAGCATTTT.

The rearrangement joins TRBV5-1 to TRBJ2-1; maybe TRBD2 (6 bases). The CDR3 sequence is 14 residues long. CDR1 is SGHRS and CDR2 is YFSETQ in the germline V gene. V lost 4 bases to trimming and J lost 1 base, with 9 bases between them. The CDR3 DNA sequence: TGCGCCAGCAGCCGGGACTCTTCCTACAATGAGCAGTTCTTC. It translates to CASSRDSSYNEQFF.

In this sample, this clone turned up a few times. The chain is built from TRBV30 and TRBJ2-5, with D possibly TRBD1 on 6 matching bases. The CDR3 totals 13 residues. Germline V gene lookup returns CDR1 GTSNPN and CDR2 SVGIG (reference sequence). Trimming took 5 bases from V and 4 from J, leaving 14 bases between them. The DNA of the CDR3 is TGTGCCTGGGGGGGCCCTTTGGGAGAGACCCAGTACTTC. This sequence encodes CAWGGPLGETQYF. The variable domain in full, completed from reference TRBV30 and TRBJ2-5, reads SQTIHQWPATLVQPVGSPLSLECTVEGTSNPNLYWYRQAAGRGLQLLFYSVGIGQISSEVPQNLSASRPQDRQFILSSKKLLLSDSGFYLCAWGGPLGETQYFGPGTRLLVL.

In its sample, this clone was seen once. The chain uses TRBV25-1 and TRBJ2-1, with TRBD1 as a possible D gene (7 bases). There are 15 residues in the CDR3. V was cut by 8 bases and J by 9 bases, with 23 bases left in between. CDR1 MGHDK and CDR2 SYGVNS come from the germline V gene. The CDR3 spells CASQRIGQDSGEQFF. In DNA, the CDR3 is TGTGCCAGCCAGAGAATTGGACAGGATAGCGGTGAGCAGTTCTTC.

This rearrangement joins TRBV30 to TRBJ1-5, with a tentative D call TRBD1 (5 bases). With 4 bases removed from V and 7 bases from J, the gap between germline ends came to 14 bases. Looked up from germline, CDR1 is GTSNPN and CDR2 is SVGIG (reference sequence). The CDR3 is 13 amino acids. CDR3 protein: CAWNEDTRQPQHF. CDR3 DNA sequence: TGTGCCTGGAATGAGGACACGCGGCAGCCCCAGCATTTT.

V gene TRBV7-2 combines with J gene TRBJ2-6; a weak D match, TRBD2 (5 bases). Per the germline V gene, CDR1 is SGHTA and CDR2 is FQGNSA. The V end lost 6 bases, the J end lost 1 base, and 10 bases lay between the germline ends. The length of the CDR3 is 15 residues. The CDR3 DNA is TGTGCCAGCAGGGGCGGGTTGTCTGGGGCCAACGTCCTGACTTTC. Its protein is CASRGGLSGANVLTF.

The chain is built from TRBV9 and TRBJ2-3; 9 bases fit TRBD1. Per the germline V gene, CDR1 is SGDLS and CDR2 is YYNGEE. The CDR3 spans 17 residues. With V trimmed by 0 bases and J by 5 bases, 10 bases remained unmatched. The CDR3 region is CASSVAAGQGKEDTQYF. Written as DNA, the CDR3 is TGTGCCAGCAGCGTAGCCGCAGGACAGGGGAAAGAAGATACGCAGTATTTT.

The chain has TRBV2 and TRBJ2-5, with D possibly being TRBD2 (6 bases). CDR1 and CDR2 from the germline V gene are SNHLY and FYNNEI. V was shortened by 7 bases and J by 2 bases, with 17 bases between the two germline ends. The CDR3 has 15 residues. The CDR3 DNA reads TGTGCCAGCAAGGGCAGGACGGGACTTCAAGAGACCCAGTACTTC. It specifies CASKGRTGLQETQYF.

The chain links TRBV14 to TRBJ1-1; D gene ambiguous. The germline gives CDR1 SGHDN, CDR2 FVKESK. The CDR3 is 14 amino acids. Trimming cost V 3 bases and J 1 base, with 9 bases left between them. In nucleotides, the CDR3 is TGTGCCAGCAGCCAGGAGGTATCGAACACTGAAGCTTTCTTT. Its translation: CASSQEVSNTEAFF.

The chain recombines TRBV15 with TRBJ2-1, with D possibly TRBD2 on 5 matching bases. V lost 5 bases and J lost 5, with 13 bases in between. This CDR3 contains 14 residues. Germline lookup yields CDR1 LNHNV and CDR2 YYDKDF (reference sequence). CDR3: CATSRSGGDNEQFF. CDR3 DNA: TGTGCCACCAGCCGGAGCGGTGGGGACAATGAGCAGTTCTTC.

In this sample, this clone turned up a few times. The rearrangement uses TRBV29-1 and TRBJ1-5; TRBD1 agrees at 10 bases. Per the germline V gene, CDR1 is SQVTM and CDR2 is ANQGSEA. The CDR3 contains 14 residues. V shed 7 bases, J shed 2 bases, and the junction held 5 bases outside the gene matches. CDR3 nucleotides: TGCAGCGCCACGACAGGGGGCGGCAATCAGCCCCAGCATTTT. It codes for CSATTGGGNQPQHF.

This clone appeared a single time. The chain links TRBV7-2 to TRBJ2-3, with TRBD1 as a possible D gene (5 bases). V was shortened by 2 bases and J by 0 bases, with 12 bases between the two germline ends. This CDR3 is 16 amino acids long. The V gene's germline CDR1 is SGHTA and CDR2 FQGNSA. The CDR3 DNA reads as TGTGCCAGCAGCTTAATTCCAGGGATGAGCACAGATACGCAGTATTTT. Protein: CASSLIPGMSTDTQYF.

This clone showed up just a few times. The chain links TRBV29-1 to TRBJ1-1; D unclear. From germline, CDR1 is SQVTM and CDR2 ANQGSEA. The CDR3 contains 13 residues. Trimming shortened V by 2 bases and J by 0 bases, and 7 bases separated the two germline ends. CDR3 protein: CSVERTLNTEAFF. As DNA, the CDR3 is TGCAGCGTTGAAAGGACCTTGAACACTGAAGCTTTCTTT.

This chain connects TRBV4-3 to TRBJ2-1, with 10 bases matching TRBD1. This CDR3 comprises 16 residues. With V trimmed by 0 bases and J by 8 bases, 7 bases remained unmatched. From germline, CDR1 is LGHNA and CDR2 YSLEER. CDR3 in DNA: TGCGCCAGCAGCCAAGATCTTTGGGACAGGGGATATGAGCAGTTCTTC. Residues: CASSQDLWDRGYEQFF.

This CDR3 reads CAGTRGLTVQETQYF. For the CDR3, the DNA is TGTGCCGGAACCCGGGGACTGACCGTACAAGAGACCCAGTACTTC. The chain has TRBV30 and TRBJ2-5; a possible D gene is TRBD2 (6 bases). Germline values: CDR1 GTSNPN, CDR2 SVGIG (reference sequence). This CDR3 spans 15 amino acids. Trimming shortened V by 8 bases and J by 2 bases, and 21 bases separated the two germline ends.

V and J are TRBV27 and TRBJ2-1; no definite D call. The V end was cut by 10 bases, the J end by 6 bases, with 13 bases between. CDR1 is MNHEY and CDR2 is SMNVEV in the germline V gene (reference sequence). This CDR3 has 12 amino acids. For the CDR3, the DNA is TGTGCCACCCATCACCGGAGCAATGAGCAGTTCTTC. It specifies CATHHRSNEQFF.

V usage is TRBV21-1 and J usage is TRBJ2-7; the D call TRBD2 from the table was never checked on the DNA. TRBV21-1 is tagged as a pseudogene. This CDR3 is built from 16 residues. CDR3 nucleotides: TGTGCCAGCAGCGGACCCACGACCGGACTTTCCTACGAGCAGTACTTC. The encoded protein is CASSGPTTGLSYEQYF.

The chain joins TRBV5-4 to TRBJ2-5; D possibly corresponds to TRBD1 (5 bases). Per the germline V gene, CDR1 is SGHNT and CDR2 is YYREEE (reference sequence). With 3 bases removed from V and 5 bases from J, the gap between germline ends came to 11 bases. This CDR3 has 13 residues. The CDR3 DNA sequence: TGTGCCAGCAGCTGGGCGACAGCGGAGACCCAGTACTTC. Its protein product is CASSWATAETQYF.

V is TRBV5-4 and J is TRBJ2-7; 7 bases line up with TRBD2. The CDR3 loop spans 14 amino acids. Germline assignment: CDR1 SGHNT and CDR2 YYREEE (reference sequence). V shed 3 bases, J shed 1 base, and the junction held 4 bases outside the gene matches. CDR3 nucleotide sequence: TGTGCCAGCAGCTATGGACTAGAATCCTACGAGCAGTACTTC. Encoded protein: CASSYGLESYEQYF.

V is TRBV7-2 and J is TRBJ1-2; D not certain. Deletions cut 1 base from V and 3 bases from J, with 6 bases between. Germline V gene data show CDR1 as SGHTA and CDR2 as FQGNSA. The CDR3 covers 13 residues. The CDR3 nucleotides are TGTGCCAGCAGCTTAGGGCCAGACTATGGCTACACCTTC. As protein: CASSLGPDYGYTF.

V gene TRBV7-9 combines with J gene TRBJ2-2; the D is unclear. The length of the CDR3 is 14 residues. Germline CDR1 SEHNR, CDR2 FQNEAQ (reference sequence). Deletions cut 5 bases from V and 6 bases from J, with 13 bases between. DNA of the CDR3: TGTGCCAGCAGCGACCCTAAGGGATCCGGGGAGCTGTTTTTT. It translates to CASSDPKGSGELFF.

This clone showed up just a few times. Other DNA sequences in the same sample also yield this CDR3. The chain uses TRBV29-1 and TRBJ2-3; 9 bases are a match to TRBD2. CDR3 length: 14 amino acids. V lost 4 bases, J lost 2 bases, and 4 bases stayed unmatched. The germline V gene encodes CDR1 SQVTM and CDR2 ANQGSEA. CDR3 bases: TGCAGCGTTGGTGGACTAGCGTCCACAGATACGCAGTATTTT. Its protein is CSVGGLASTDTQYF.

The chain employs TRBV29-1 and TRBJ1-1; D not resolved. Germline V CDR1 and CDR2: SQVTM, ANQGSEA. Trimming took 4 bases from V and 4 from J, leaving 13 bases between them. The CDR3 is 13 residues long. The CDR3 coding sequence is TGCAGCGTTGTAGGTGGGCTCGGCACTGAAGCTTTCTTT. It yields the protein CSVVGGLGTEAFF.

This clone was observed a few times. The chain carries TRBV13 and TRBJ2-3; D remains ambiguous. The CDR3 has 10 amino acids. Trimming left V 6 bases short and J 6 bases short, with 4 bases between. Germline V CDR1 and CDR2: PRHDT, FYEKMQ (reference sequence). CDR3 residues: CASRGDTQYF. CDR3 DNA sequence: TGTGCCAGCAGGGGTGATACGCAGTATTTT.

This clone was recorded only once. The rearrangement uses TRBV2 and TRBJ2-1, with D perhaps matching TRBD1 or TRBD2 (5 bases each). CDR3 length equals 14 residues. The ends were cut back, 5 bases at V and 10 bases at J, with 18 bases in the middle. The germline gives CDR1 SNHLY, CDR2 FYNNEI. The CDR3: CASSSEGRVGEQFF. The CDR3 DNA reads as TGTGCCAGCAGTTCCGAGGGGCGCGTCGGGGAGCAGTTCTTC.

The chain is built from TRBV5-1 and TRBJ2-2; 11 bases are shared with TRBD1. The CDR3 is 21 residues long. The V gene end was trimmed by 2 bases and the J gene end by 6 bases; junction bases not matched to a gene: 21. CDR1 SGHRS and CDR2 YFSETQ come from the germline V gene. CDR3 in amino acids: CASSFPSRPYAGTGGPGELFF. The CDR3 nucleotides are TGCGCCAGCAGCTTCCCGTCCAGGCCCTACGCCGGGACAGGGGGTCCCGGGGAGCTGTTTTTT.